This T cell receptor (beta chain) appears in the sequencing data of a study of blood T cell repertoires in COVID-19. For the study at large: Material from acute and convalescent COVID-19 was sourced from the United States, Italy and Spain.

V lost 0 bases and J 3 bases, leaving 21 bases between the germline ends. The germline V gene has CDR1 LNHNV and CDR2 YYDKDF (reference sequence). There are 18 residues in the CDR3. Sequencing was performed with immunoSEQ multiplex PCR; in TCRdb, only in-frame clones are kept and a portion is missing. The repertoire consists of some 80,000 clones, with roughly 87% occurring once and the leading ten covering approximately 4.9%. The sequenced sample was peripheral blood. The gene calls are TRBV15 and TRBJ2-7; D might be TRBD1 (7 bases). This receptor was identified in an elderly woman with active or convalescent COVID-19. The CDR3 DNA reads TGTGCCACCAGCAGAGATGGGAGGCGACAGGGCCATTACTACGAGCAGTACTTC. It codes for CATSRDGRRQGHYYEQYF.